Described below is a single TCR beta chain sequence and its context. Its antigen target is currently unknown. Per-base quality was not reported, and no clone a single base away is much larger than it. These data originate in a study of blood T cells in healthy people across ages (dated by TCRdb to the mid-2010s). The study in broad terms: In model experiments, roughly one uniquely barcoded TCR beta cDNA molecule per two T cells was captured by template switching. Using deep sequencing normalized with unique cDNA molecular identifiers, the study measured how TCR beta repertoire diversity changes with age. The donors were divided into four age groups: young (average approximately 15 years), middle-aged (approximately 39), aged (roughly 66) and long-lived (about 84). Donors of different ages were randomly distributed across sequencing lanes to avoid experimental bias. Using the same blood draw, the study looked at two additional independent replicas of 1 million unique cDNA reads for two donors, one aged 18 to 30 and the other aged 80 or older. Results and caveats for the whole study, not just this receptor: Conclusive comparison of naive and antigen-experienced compartments was prevented by the profiling of bulk unsorted PBMCs. Compared with the aged group, the long-lived group had more naive CD4+ T cells, fewer expanded clones and increased TCR diversity, a pattern suggesting age selection. Estimates of total diversity based on one million sequenced T cells were considered lower bounds and underestimates. The percentage of naive T cells measured by flow cytometry correlated strongly with observed TCR beta diversity. As age increased, observed TCR beta diversity per million T cells dropped in a roughly linear way, and a significant reduction was already evident by age around 41. Because the CMV infection status of the donors was unknown, age-related changes in expanded clonotypes may potentially have been confounded.

From the germline V gene (reference sequence), CDR1 is SEHNR and CDR2 is FQNEAQ. The germline V and J ends show losses of 5 bases and 14 bases respectively, and no gene match explains 20 bases of the junction. Measured from the cysteine to the phenylalanine, the CDR3 is 16 residues long. The DNA shown is the 48-base CDR3, in frame from base 1. The library was prepared using 5' RACE. The sample was run on an Illumina HiSeq 2500. A second PCR of about 6 to 11 cycles was performed with a sample-barcoded 5' primer and a J-beta primer mix. Each TCR beta cDNA molecule received a unique molecular identifier from a template-switch 5' adaptor carrying 12 random nucleotides. At least 2.5 million CDR3-containing paired-end reads were obtained from each sample. First-strand cDNA synthesis was performed from all RNA using the Mint cDNA synthesis kit, with priming by a TRBC-specific oligonucleotide. Following uracil-DNA glycosylase treatment, all cDNA underwent a first 18-cycle PCR with the universal primers M1SS and BC2_uni_R. In the authors' own workflow: For normalization, 1 million high-quality reads were randomly selected from each sample, with every read carrying a distinct molecular identifier. Reads sharing molecular identifiers were discarded rather than binned into consensus sequences. MiTCR, with a Q25 quality threshold and the strictest error-elimination algorithm, was used for CDR3 identification, clonotype clustering and error correction. A nonparametric unseen species model with Euler transformation was used to estimate a lower bound on total TCR beta diversity. Using fastp trimming at Q25 and MiXCR clonotype assembly, TCRdb reanalyzed the public sequencing data and kept in-frame beta chains. CDR3 protein duplicates are merged, each entry listing the most common genes and DNA. TCRdb, rather than the study authors, made the V and J calls. The sample table shows roughly 1,700,000 distinct CDR3 sequences, and over 25% are seen once. The ten largest account for around 7.7% of the sample.

Donors were about 36 systemically healthy Caucasian individuals from Russia aged roughly 6 to 95 years. Each donor gave approximately 10 milliliters of peripheral blood, collected into EDTA-treated Vacutainer tubes. Ficoll-Paque density-gradient centrifugation was used to isolate PBMCs, with at least 6.5 million per sample. Total RNA was extracted from PBMCs with Trizol reagent, with at least 6 micrograms obtained per sample. For every donor, an aliquot of PBMCs went through flow cytometry to measure the percentages of naive CD45RAhigh/CD27high T cells. The receptor comes from a woman in her twenties or thirties in good health. The sequenced material came from blood. This sequence uses TRBV7-9 and TRBJ2-3, and 9 bases in between align with TRBD2. The encoded CDR3 is CASSVLLAGALSPTYF. The nucleotide sequence is TGTGCCAGCAGCGTACTCTTAGCGGGGGCCTTATCGCCAACGTATTTT.